This T cell receptor (beta chain) was sequenced during a study of shared clonotypes between healthy human individuals. Overall study results and limits: Researchers sampled blood only, noting tissue repertoires likely differ.

This clone has a single count. The antigen is not known. An assay was performed, and its level was deep. In replicate PCRs of unsorted PBMC, about 320 ng DNA, roughly 30,000 T cell genomes, was used. Measured with immunoSEQ multiplex PCR; TCRdb has only the in-frame clones, and not every one. This table holds around 500,000 clones, 70% to 80% found once. The sequence was obtained from a woman aged 40-49 years in good health. Some clones in this sample may be carry-over from other donors' samples. Sequencing was carried out using PBMCs.

CDR3 sequence: CASSYLSNPYEQYF. In nucleotides, the CDR3 is TGTGCCAGCAGTTACCTCAGTAACCCCTACGAGCAGTACTTC. The V call is TRBV6-5, the J call TRBJ2-7, with D uncertain. From germline, CDR1 is MNHEY and CDR2 SVGAGI. Trimming shortened V by 2 bases and J by 2 bases, and 10 bases separated the two germline ends. This CDR3 is 14 amino acids long.